The 24 T cell receptor beta chains below were found in one sample sequenced in a study of somatic mutations in cytotoxic T cells in rheumatoid arthritis. Repertoires were generated with immunoSEQ multiplex PCR, while TCRdb's copy carries only in-frame clones and drops some. This table has about 18,000 clones, 68% appearing once. Sequencing was carried out using CD8+ T cells sorted from blood. These receptors were taken from an adult with rheumatoid arthritis.

This chain uses TRBV29-1 with TRBJ2-2; 12 nucleotides line up with TRBD2. Germline CDR1 SQVTM, CDR2 ANQGSEA. The CDR3 is 13 amino acids. J was trimmed by 6 bases and V by 4 bases; bases with no gene match: 0. CDR3 loop: CSVASGGAGELFF. The CDR3 bases are TGCAGCGTTGCTAGCGGGGGGGCCGGGGAGCTGTTTTTT.

CDR3 amino acids: CASIRDTEEAEAFF. CDR3 sequence (DNA): TGTGCCAGCATCCGGGACACCGAAGAAGCTGAAGCTTTCTTT. This chain links TRBV6-5 with TRBJ1-1, with TRBD1 as a possible D gene (6 bases). Per germline, CDR1 MNHEY and CDR2 SVGAGI. Between the trimmed V and J ends, which lost 7 bases and 6 bases, there was a span of 18 bases. The CDR3 loop spans 14 amino acids.

This clone was counted only a few times. CDR3 loop: CASSVPQGYNEQFF. CDR3 DNA sequence: TGCGCCAGCAGCGTGCCCCAGGGCTACAATGAGCAGTTCTTC. The chain joins TRBV5-1 to TRBJ2-1, with a weak D call TRBD1 (5 bases). V was clipped by 4 bases and J by 3 bases, with 11 bases between them. The CDR3 has 14 residues. Germline loops: CDR1 SGHRS, CDR2 YFSETQ.

This clone was seen a handful of times. V gene TRBV2 combines with J gene TRBJ2-7, with TRBD1 as a possible D gene (5 bases). This CDR3 has 13 amino acids. Germline V lookup: CDR1 SNHLY, CDR2 FYNNEI. The V gene lost 8 bases and the J gene lost 4 bases, with 15 bases spanning the gap. The CDR3 region has the DNA TGTGCCAGCGGGAACAGGATGGTGTACGAGCAGTACTTC. This codes for CASGNRMVYEQYF.

This clone has only a few counts. The genes are TRBV28 and TRBJ2-1; 14 bases align to TRBD2. V gave up 1 base and J gave up 10 bases; unmatched junction bases: 6. The CDR3 runs 16 residues. Germline CDR1 is MDHEN and CDR2 is SYDVKM. The CDR3 here is CASSLYGLAGGGEQFF. The CDR3 DNA sequence: TGTGCCAGCAGTTTATACGGACTAGCGGGGGGTGGCGAGCAGTTCTTC.

The V call is TRBV19, the J call TRBJ2-5; 9 bases are a match to TRBD2. This CDR3 is built from 14 residues. Looked up from germline, CDR1 is LNHDA and CDR2 is SQIVND (reference sequence). V dropped 3 bases and J dropped 3; count of bases not matched to a gene: 2. In DNA, the CDR3 is TGTGCCAGTAGTATGACTAGCGGAAAAGAGACCCAGTACTTC. Translated, it gives CASSMTSGKETQYF.

The chain is built from TRBV6-5 and TRBJ1-1, with D tentatively TRBD1 (5 bases). The CDR3 spans 13 residues. In germline, CDR1 is MNHEY, CDR2 SVGAGI. V lost 2 bases to trimming and J lost 6 bases, with 10 bases between them. The CDR3 DNA follows: TGTGCCAGCAGTTACGCAGGGTTATCTGAAGCTTTCTTT. Amino acids: CASSYAGLSEAFF.

The chain is built from TRBV19 and TRBJ2-3; D remains unclear. CDR3 length: 10 amino acids. CDR1 and CDR2 (germline): LNHDA, SQIVND (reference sequence). Trimming pared 10 bases from V and 2 bases from J, leaving 4 bases between. CDR3 sequence reads: CATYTDTQYF. In DNA form, the CDR3 reads TGTGCCACTTACACAGATACGCAGTATTTT.

This chain links TRBV2 with TRBJ1-5, with no clear D. Germline CDR1 reads SNHLY; CDR2 reads FYNNEI. V shed 3 bases and J shed 2 bases, with 14 bases lying between them. CDR3 length equals 16 residues. CDR3 region: CASSDSVTGGNQPQHF. In DNA form, the CDR3 reads TGTGCCAGCAGTGATTCGGTGACGGGAGGCAATCAGCCCCAGCATTTT.

The rearrangement links TRBV14 to TRBJ2-2; 7 nucleotides agree with TRBD1. CDR1 is SGHDN, CDR2 FVKESK, per germline. The length of the CDR3 is 14 residues. Unmatched junction bases numbered 5, after V lost 4 bases and J lost 6 bases. DNA for the CDR3: TGTGCCAGCAGCCGAACAGGGGAACCCGGGGAGCTGTTTTTT. As protein: CASSRTGEPGELFF.

This sequence joins TRBV5-6 and TRBJ2-3; a possible D gene is TRBD2 (7 bases). Deletions cut 2 bases from V and 6 bases from J, with 16 bases between. The CDR3 totals 15 residues. CDR1 is SGHDT, CDR2 YYEEEE, per germline. The CDR3 DNA reads TGTGCCAGCAGCTTCCGGCGGGGGCAACCCGATACGCAGTATTTT. It specifies CASSFRRGQPDTQYF.

This clone was seen a few times. The CDR3 region has the DNA TGTGCCAGCAGTGAGGCAGGTACCTACGAGCAGTACTTC. Translated, it gives CASSEAGTYEQYF. V gene TRBV6-1 combines with J gene TRBJ2-7; D not certain. This CDR3 has 13 amino acids. Between the trimmed V and J ends, which lost 3 bases and 2 bases, there was a span of 8 bases. The germline V gene has CDR1 MNHNS and CDR2 SASEGT.

The chain employs TRBV9 and TRBJ1-2, with a possible D match to TRBD1 (6 bases). Germline-derived CDR1 and CDR2 are SGDLS and YYNGEE. The CDR3 sequence is 16 residues long. Trimming removed 4 bases at V and 2 bases at J, with 18 bases between. The CDR3 region is CASSPSGGLANYGYTF. For the CDR3, the DNA is TGTGCCAGCAGCCCTAGTGGGGGGCTGGCAAACTATGGCTACACCTTC.

This chain connects TRBV6-6 to TRBJ2-1; D gene unclear. CDR1 is MNHNY, CDR2 SVGAGI, per germline (reference sequence). The CDR3 covers 12 residues. Between the trimmed V and J ends, which lost 0 bases and 10 bases, there was a span of 7 bases. CDR3 DNA: TGTGCCAGCAGTTACTCGACTGCAGAGCAGTTCTTC. Encoded protein: CASSYSTAEQFF.

V and J are TRBV19 and TRBJ2-1, with 8 bases lining up with TRBD2. Trimming took 7 bases from V and 3 from J; bases not matched to a gene: 8. CDR1 LNHDA and CDR2 SQIVND come from the germline V gene (reference sequence). The CDR3 consists of 15 residues. Here the CDR3 reads CASTTGGTYYNEQFF. The CDR3 nucleotides are TGTGCCAGTACCACGGGGGGGACCTACTACAATGAGCAGTTCTTC.

This clone was seen once. The chain is built from TRBV2 and TRBJ2-7; 9 bases match TRBD1. The germline gives CDR1 SNHLY, CDR2 FYNNEI. V gave up 6 bases and J gave up 5 bases; unmatched junction bases: 2. CDR3 size: 12 residues. The CDR3 sequence: CASSDRGDEQYF. Written as DNA, the CDR3 is TGTGCCAGCAGCGACAGGGGGGACGAGCAGTACTTC.

The J gene is TRBJ2-3, the V gene TRBV15; TRBD1 matches 8 bases. The CDR3 runs 14 residues. V lost 2 bases, J lost 5 bases, and 3 bases stayed unmatched. Germline V gene data show CDR1 as LNHNV and CDR2 as YYDKDF (reference sequence). CDR3 in DNA: TGTGCCACCAGCAGAATAGGGACAGGAGATACGCAGTATTTT. As protein: CATSRIGTGDTQYF.

The table lists this clone with a count of one. V usage is TRBV6-6 and J usage is TRBJ2-2; D not certain. V lost 6 bases and J lost 1, with 9 bases in between. The CDR3 is 14 amino acids. Germline values: CDR1 MNHNY, CDR2 SVGAGI (reference sequence). The CDR3 protein is CASRWVGNTGELFF. The DNA for the CDR3 is TGTGCCAGCAGATGGGTAGGGAACACCGGGGAGCTGTTTTTT.

This clone was seen only a few times. The gene calls are TRBV5-6 and TRBJ1-5, with no clear D. Trimming cost V 4 bases and J 1 base, with 3 bases left between them. Looked up from germline, CDR1 is SGHDT and CDR2 is YYEEEE. The CDR3 totals 12 residues. CDR3 in amino acids: CASSLSNQPQHF. DNA of the CDR3: TGTGCCAGCAGCCTAAGCAATCAGCCCCAGCATTTT.

This clone was detected a few times. The chain joins TRBV5-6 to TRBJ2-7; D tentatively fits TRBD1 or TRBD2 (6 bases each). In germline, CDR1 is SGHDT, CDR2 YYEEEE. V gave up 6 bases and J gave up 7 bases, with 20 bases separating them. This CDR3 spans 14 amino acids. The CDR3 coding sequence is TGTGCCAGCACCTGGAGTCCGGGGGCGGGGGAGCAGTACTTC. It yields the protein CASTWSPGAGEQYF.

The rearrangement uses TRBV28 and TRBJ1-2; 8 bases are a match to TRBD1. CDR3 length equals 13 residues. Germline CDR1 MDHEN, CDR2 SYDVKM. Trimming cost V 11 bases and J 0 bases; bases outside gene matches: 5. CDR3 bases: TGTGCCTCCAAACAGGGGGCTAACTATGGCTACACCTTC. This encodes CASKQGANYGYTF.

This sequence joins TRBV4-3 and TRBJ1-4; no definite D call. Germline loops: CDR1 LGHNA, CDR2 YSLEER. The CDR3 has 15 amino acids. V was pared by 3 bases and J by 1 base, with 9 bases between. CDR3 loop: CASSQGGGTNEKLFF. The DNA of the CDR3 is TGCGCCAGCAGCCAGGGCGGCGGAACTAATGAAAAACTGTTTTTT.

J is TRBJ2-5 and V is TRBV5-8; 11 bases are shared with TRBD2. With 3 bases clipped from V and 4 bases from J, the junction kept 5 bases outside the gene matches. CDR1 and CDR2 from the germline V gene are SGHTS and YDEGEE. The CDR3 sequence is 15 residues long. CDR3 sequence: CASSWGTSGGETQYF. The CDR3 region has the DNA TGTGCCAGCAGCTGGGGGACTAGCGGTGGAGAGACCCAGTACTTC.

V is TRBV6-1 and J is TRBJ1-5; maybe TRBD1 (5 bases). Germline CDR1 and CDR2: MNHNS and SASEGT. Trimming removed 3 bases at V and 6 bases at J, with 15 bases between. The CDR3 has 15 amino acids. CDR3 sequence (DNA): TGTGCCAGCAGTGACTGGGGGGAACAGGCTCAGCCCCAGCATTTT. Its protein is CASSDWGEQAQPQHF.